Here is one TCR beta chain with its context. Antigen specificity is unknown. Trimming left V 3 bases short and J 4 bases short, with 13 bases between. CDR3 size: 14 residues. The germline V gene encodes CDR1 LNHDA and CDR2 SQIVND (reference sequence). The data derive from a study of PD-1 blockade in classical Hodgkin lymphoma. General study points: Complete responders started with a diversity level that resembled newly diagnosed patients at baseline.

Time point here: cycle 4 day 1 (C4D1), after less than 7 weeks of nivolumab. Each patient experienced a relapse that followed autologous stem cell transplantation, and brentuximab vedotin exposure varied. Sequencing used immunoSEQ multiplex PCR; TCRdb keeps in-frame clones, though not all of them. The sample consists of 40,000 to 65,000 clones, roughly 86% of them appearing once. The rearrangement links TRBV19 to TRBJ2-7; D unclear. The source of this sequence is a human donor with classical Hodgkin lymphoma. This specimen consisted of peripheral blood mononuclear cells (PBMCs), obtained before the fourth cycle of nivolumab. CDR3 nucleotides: TGTGCCAGTAGTATCGGTTTACAGATTTACGAGCAGTACTTC. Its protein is CASSIGLQIYEQYF.